This entry lists 24 T cell receptor beta chains sequenced from one sample in a study of beta chain features in type 1 diabetes. Study conclusions and caveats: Across all four CD4+ subsets, people with type 1 diabetes showed modestly shorter TCRB CDR3s.

The authors reverse transcribed all of the isolated RNA, so sequencing captured expressed TCRB transcripts. Measured with immunoSEQ multiplex PCR; TCRdb has only the in-frame clones, and not every one. The data hold 200,000 to 300,000 clones, with 11% to 15% observed a single time. For these TCRs, the target antigens are not known. Sample: naive CD4+ T cells from blood. Receptors originate from a man aged 25 to 45 with type 1 diabetes.

This clone was detected a few times. Within the sample, other DNA sequences also encode this same CDR3. This chain connects TRBV19 to TRBJ2-3; the D gene is possibly TRBD1 (5 bases). Germline V lookup: CDR1 LNHDA, CDR2 SQIVND (reference sequence). The V end was cut by 1 base, the J end by 0 bases, with 5 bases between. The CDR3 runs to 14 residues. The DNA for the CDR3 is TGTGCCAGTAGTATAGGACAGAGCACAGATACGCAGTATTTT. Its translation is CASSIGQSTDTQYF.

V gene TRBV6-6 combines with J gene TRBJ2-5, with 9 bases matching TRBD2. The germline gives CDR1 MNHNY, CDR2 SVGAGI (reference sequence). Trimming at V came to 7 bases and at J to 5 bases, leaving 5 bases not matched to a gene. The CDR3 is 13 residues long. CDR3 sequence: CASTRLAEETQYF. The CDR3 DNA sequence: TGTGCCAGCACTCGACTAGCGGAGGAGACCCAGTACTTC.

The V and J genes are TRBV19 and TRBJ2-1, with 9 bases aligning to TRBD2. Trimming removed 6 bases from V and 4 bases from J; junction bases left unmatched: 7. Germline-derived CDR1 and CDR2 are LNHDA and SQIVND (reference sequence). CDR3 size: 15 residues. The CDR3 is CASRSAGGPYNEQFF. The CDR3 DNA sequence: TGTGCCAGTAGGTCCGCGGGGGGGCCATACAATGAGCAGTTCTTC.

V and J are TRBV7-9 and TRBJ2-1; 12 bases are shared with TRBD2. The germline V gene has CDR1 SEHNR and CDR2 FQNEAQ (reference sequence). V shed 4 bases, J shed 3 bases, and the junction held 4 bases outside the gene matches. The CDR3 runs to 16 residues. The CDR3 sequence: CASSSPSGRDYNEQFF. CDR3 DNA sequence: TGTGCCAGCAGCTCGCCTAGCGGGAGGGACTACAATGAGCAGTTCTTC.

This clone was picked up a small number of times. The V and J genes are TRBV25-1 and TRBJ1-2; D gene unclear. The V and J ends lost 4 bases and 4 bases respectively, with 4 bases between them. The CDR3 runs 11 residues. Germline V gene lookup returns CDR1 MGHDK and CDR2 SYGVNS. In DNA form, the CDR3 reads TGTGCCAGCAGTGCCGGCTATGGCTACACCTTC. Its translation is CASSAGYGYTF.

Only a few counts were recorded for this clone. The V gene is TRBV5-1, the J gene TRBJ1-6; possible D gene TRBD1, 6 bases. Germline V gives CDR1 SGHRS, CDR2 YFSETQ. With 4 bases removed from V and 8 bases from J, the gap between germline ends came to 16 bases. This CDR3 is built from 15 residues. The CDR3 DNA reads as TGCGCCAGCAGCATGATAACAGGGAGGGATTCACCCCTCCACTTT. Protein product: CASSMITGRDSPLHF.

This chain links TRBV7-8 with TRBJ1-5; 8 positions match TRBD1. The J segment lost 3 bases and the V segment lost 8 bases, leaving 6 bases of the junction unmatched. The germline CDR1 and CDR2 sequences are SGHVS and FQNEAQ. This CDR3 has 14 residues. The CDR3 region is CASGTGRYNQPQHF. The CDR3 DNA sequence: TGTGCCAGCGGGACAGGTAGATACAATCAGCCCCAGCATTTT.

This clone has only a few counts. The gene calls are TRBV4-1 and TRBJ1-5, with D perhaps matching TRBD1 (5 bases). The germline gives CDR1 MGHRA, CDR2 YSYEKL. Trimming took off 5 bases at V and 0 bases at J, with 11 bases between the two ends. This CDR3 has 15 amino acids. CDR3 bases: TGCGCCAGCAGCTTTGACAGTGATAGCAATCAGCCCCAGCATTTT. Translation gives CASSFDSDSNQPQHF.

This chain uses TRBV30 with TRBJ1-4; no clear D. The CDR3 totals 12 residues. Germline CDR1 GTSNPN, CDR2 SVGIG (reference sequence). The V gene lost 1 base and the J gene lost 12 bases, with 12 bases spanning the gap. As DNA, the CDR3 is TGTGCCTGGAGTGCTGAGGGTGAGGAACTGTTTTTT. Translating it yields CAWSAEGEELFF. The variable domain in full, completed from reference TRBV30 and TRBJ1-4, reads SQTIHQWPATLVQPVGSPLSLECTVEGTSNPNLYWYRQAAGRGLQLLFYSVGIGQISSEVPQNLSASRPQDRQFILSSKKLLLSDSGFYLCAWSAEGEELFFGSGTQLSVL.

This clone has more than one count but fewer than ten. The chain couples TRBV5-1 to TRBJ1-2, with a tentative D call TRBD1 (6 bases). The germline V gene has CDR1 SGHRS and CDR2 YFSETQ. Trimming stripped 4 bases from V and 3 bases from J, with 16 bases between. CDR3 length: 15 residues. CDR3 in amino acids: CASSNTGTFHYGYTF. For the CDR3, the DNA is TGCGCCAGCAGCAATACAGGGACCTTCCACTATGGCTACACCTTC. Full variable domain (rest looked up from reference TRBV5-1 and TRBJ1-2): KAGVTQTPRYLIKTRGQQVTLSCSPISGHRSVSWYQQTPGQGLQFLFEYFSETQRNKGNFPGRFSGRQFSNSRSEMNVSTLELGDSALYLCASSNTGTFHYGYTFGSGTRLTVV.

This clone was found a few times. The rearrangement uses TRBV4-1 and TRBJ1-1, with 8 bases fitting TRBD1. J was trimmed by 3 bases and V by 2 bases; bases with no gene match: 5. The germline V gene encodes CDR1 MGHRA and CDR2 YSYEKL. CDR3 size: 15 residues. The CDR3 coding sequence is TGCGCCAGCAGCCAATGGACAGGGATTCACACTGAAGCTTTCTTT. Protein: CASSQWTGIHTEAFF.

The CDR3 DNA sequence: TGTGCCACGGCGGACAGGGACAGAAACACTGAAGCTTTCTTT. This encodes CATADRDRNTEAFF. The chain joins TRBV15 to TRBJ1-1; 8 bases agree with TRBD1. Germline V CDR1 and CDR2: LNHNV, YYDKDF (reference sequence). The junction had 8 bases not matched to a gene; V was cut back by 9 bases and J by 2 bases. This CDR3 contains 14 residues. The complete variable domain, with remaining parts taken from reference TRBV15 and TRBJ1-1, reads DAMVIQNPRYQVTQFGKPVTLSCSQTLNHNVMYWYQQKSSQAPKLLFHYYDKDFNNEADTPDNFQSRRPNTSFCFLDIRSPGLGDTAMYLCATADRDRNTEAFFGQGTRLTVV.

This chain connects TRBV15 to TRBJ2-7, with 8 bases lining up with TRBD2. Germline values: CDR1 LNHNV, CDR2 YYDKDF (reference sequence). V was clipped by 0 bases and J by 6 bases; unmatched bases: 7. This CDR3 spans 15 amino acids. CDR3 residues: CATSRELAEIFEQYF. The CDR3 nucleotides read TGTGCCACCAGCAGAGAACTAGCGGAAATCTTCGAGCAGTACTTC.

The chain recombines TRBV7-6 with TRBJ2-1, with 10 bases that match TRBD2. The CDR3 is 15 amino acids. Losses at the gene ends were 4 bases for V and 4 bases for J; bases not matched to a gene: 4. Germline V lookup: CDR1 SGHVS, CDR2 FNYEAQ. This chain's CDR3 is CASSSGLASYNEQFF. The DNA of the CDR3 is TGTGCCAGCAGCTCGGGACTAGCGTCTTACAATGAGCAGTTCTTC. Full variable domain (outside the CDR3, taken from reference TRBV7-6 and TRBJ2-1): GAGVSQSPRYKVTKRGQDVALRCDPISGHVSLYWYRQALGQGPEFLTYFNYEAQQDKSGLPNDRFSAERPEGSISTLTIQRTEQRDSAMYRCASSSGLASYNEQFFGPGTRLTVL.

This clone occurred a few times. The chain is built from TRBV5-1 and TRBJ1-1; the D gene is possibly TRBD1 (5 bases). This CDR3 is built from 17 residues. CDR1 and CDR2 from the germline V gene are SGHRS and YFSETQ. V was trimmed by 4 bases and J by 4 bases, leaving 23 bases between them. CDR3 nucleotide sequence: TGCGCCAGCAGCCCACGTGGGGCTGGACCCGAAGGCACTGAAGCTTTCTTT. Residues: CASSPRGAGPEGTEAFF.

This clone appeared a few times. V and J are TRBV7-9 and TRBJ2-5, with D possibly TRBD1 on 6 matching bases. This CDR3 is built from 15 residues. Trimming pared 5 bases from V and 5 bases from J, leaving 18 bases between. Germline loops: CDR1 SEHNR, CDR2 FQNEAQ (reference sequence). CDR3 sequence (DNA): TGTGCCAGCAGCACGATGCTGTCAAGGGGGGAGACCCAGTACTTC. Translated, it gives CASSTMLSRGETQYF.

In its sample, this clone was seen a few times. The chain has TRBV7-9 and TRBJ2-1; 11 bases agree with TRBD2. Per germline, CDR1 SEHNR and CDR2 FQNEAQ (reference sequence). The CDR3 totals 16 residues. With 5 bases clipped from V and 5 bases from J, the junction kept 8 bases outside the gene matches. CDR3 sequence: CASSRIAGGEHNEQFF. CDR3 DNA sequence: TGTGCCAGCAGCAGAATAGCGGGAGGGGAACACAATGAGCAGTTCTTC.

The V gene is TRBV5-1, the J gene TRBJ2-7; TRBD1 agrees at 7 bases. The germline gives CDR1 SGHRS, CDR2 YFSETQ. V lost 4 bases to trimming and J lost 2 bases; unmatched junction nucleotides: 6. This CDR3 comprises 14 residues. CDR3 region: CASSPTGVAYEQYF. The CDR3 DNA reads TGCGCCAGCAGCCCCACAGGGGTCGCCTACGAGCAGTACTTC.

This clone was counted between two and nine times. Additional DNA sequences in this sample encode the identical CDR3. This chain joins TRBV30 and TRBJ1-1, with 8 bases identical to TRBD1. Germline loops: CDR1 GTSNPN, CDR2 SVGIG (reference sequence). The trim removed 2 bases at V and 0 bases at J, leaving 5 bases unmatched. CDR3 length equals 15 residues. CDR3 loop: CAWSPRTGMNTEAFF. CDR3 in DNA: TGTGCCTGGAGTCCCCGGACAGGGATGAACACTGAAGCTTTCTTT.

This clone turned up a few times. The chain links TRBV7-2 to TRBJ1-2, with 7 bases aligning to TRBD1. Trimming removed 0 bases from V and 5 bases from J; junction bases left unmatched: 3. CDR1 SGHTA and CDR2 FQGNSA come from the germline V gene. The CDR3 consists of 14 residues. DNA for the CDR3: TGTGCCAGCAGCTTAGCGGGACAGCCATATGGCTACACCTTC. This gives the protein CASSLAGQPYGYTF.

The chain employs TRBV7-6 and TRBJ1-1; D is possibly TRBD1 (5 bases). V was cut by 5 bases and J by 4 bases, with 11 bases left in between. The germline gives CDR1 SGHVS, CDR2 FNYEAQ. This CDR3 region has 13 residues. CDR3 coding DNA: TGTGCCAGCAGCGCCCAGGGCTTCACTGAAGCTTTCTTT. Its translation is CASSAQGFTEAFF.

This clone appeared a few times. V and J are TRBV5-4 and TRBJ1-1, with 7 bases matching TRBD1. The CDR3 is 15 amino acids. CDR1 and CDR2 (germline): SGHNT, YYREEE (reference sequence). V lost 0 bases and J lost 2; bases outside the gene matches: 4. CDR3 sequence: CASSLGDRDNTEAFF. The CDR3 DNA follows: TGTGCCAGCAGCTTGGGTGACAGGGACAACACTGAAGCTTTCTTT.

The chain couples TRBV18 to TRBJ1-2; a possible D gene is TRBD1 (6 bases). Germline CDR1 and CDR2: KGHSH and LQKENI. The V gene lost 8 bases and the J gene lost 3 bases, with 16 bases spanning the gap. CDR3 length: 14 residues. CDR3 DNA sequence: TGTGCCAGCCTATCAGGGGATCGGGACTATGGCTACACCTTC. Residues: CASLSGDRDYGYTF.

This clone was counted a few times. The chain couples TRBV7-9 to TRBJ2-7; 7 bases agree with TRBD1. With 4 bases clipped from V and 4 bases from J, the junction kept 4 bases outside the gene matches. The CDR3 is made up of 13 amino acids. CDR1 SEHNR and CDR2 FQNEAQ come from the germline V gene (reference sequence). DNA of the CDR3: TGTGCCAGCAGCTACCAGGGGGTGTACGAGCAGTACTTC. It codes for CASSYQGVYEQYF.